The rows below give T cell receptor beta chains drawn from one sample of a study of blood T cell repertoires in COVID-19. Some clones are missing from TCRdb's copy, which holds only in-frame ones; the method was immunoSEQ multiplex PCR. The profile covers roughly 51,000 clones, with about 91% appearing a single time and over 6.5% taken by the ten largest. What was sequenced was peripheral blood. These receptors all stem from a woman in her sixties with active or convalescent COVID-19. Both conserved end residues are part of each CDR3.

j_call v_call cdr3_aa
TRBJ2-7 TRBV18 CASSIGRNSYEQYF
TRBJ1-5 TRBV28 CASSLRRGVQAYQPQHF
TRBJ1-2 TRBV9 CASSAQDFYGYTF
TRBJ1-2 TRBV20-1 CSASPDRGYTF
TRBJ2-2 TRBV27 CASSLLEELFF
TRBJ1-2 TRBV28 CASSPEQGINYGYTF
TRBJ1-1 TRBV19 CASKTGGGFGTEAFF
TRBJ1-4 TRBV5-1 CASSFTGGDEKLFF
TRBJ1-1 TRBV12-3/TRBV12-4 CASSFQVPGKTFF
TRBJ2-4 TRBV28 CASSASGTGLAKNIQYF
TRBJ2-7 TRBV25-1 CASSELVGTLYF
TRBJ1-6 TRBV6-4 CASSDSNGGGSPLHF
TRBJ2-1 TRBV11-3 CASSLSSTVSDEQFF
TRBJ1-5 TRBV28 CASSSGGVSQPQHF
TRBJ2-5 TRBV9 CASSSGLAGGLYQETQYF
TRBJ1-2 TRBV2 CASSVEGAGGYTF
TRBJ1-1 TRBV27 CASSAHSGGYGAFF
TRBJ1-3 TRBV2 CASSTSTGLGNTIYF
TRBJ2-3 TRBV30 CAWSVQADTQYF
TRBJ1-1 TRBV7-3 CASSLGQSREAFF
TRBJ2-1 TRBV24-1 CATSDLQGTNEQFF
TRBJ1-2 TRBV2 CASSRGPGGGYTF
TRBJ2-7 TRBV4-1 CASSQDRAYEQYF
TRBJ1-4 TRBV4-1 CASSPREGRDEKLFF
TRBJ2-1 TRBV28 CASSSPSTEAYNEQFF
TRBJ1-1 TRBV3-1/TRBV3-2 CASSQDLGRGVEEAFF
TRBJ1-1 TRBV28 CASNSPRTGGNTEAFF
TRBJ2-2 TRBV7-7 CASSLGPAGQTGELFF
TRBJ1-1 TRBV2 CASSEVEGTEAFF
TRBJ1-6 TRBV5-6 CASSLRVTDNSPLHF
TRBJ2-7 TRBV14 CASSQDRAGVLEQYF
TRBJ2-2 TRBV9 CASSVGSLTGELFF
TRBJ2-3 TRBV27 CASSLTPASGGRTDTQYF
TRBJ2-1 TRBV6-9 CASSYTASGRHPVYNEQFF
TRBJ2-3 TRBV5-1 CASSLTTSATDTQYF
TRBJ1-1 TRBV7-2 CASSLAGTASTEAFF
TRBJ1-5 TRBV19 CASSVRENSNQPQHF
TRBJ2-1 TRBV6-4 CASSKTSGGYNEQFF
TRBJ1-2 TRBV30 CAWGQIGYTF
TRBJ1-2 TRBV24-1 CATSDTGEVGIYGYTF
TRBJ2-3 TRBV3-1/TRBV3-2 CASSRSGDTQYF
TRBJ1-2 TRBV29-1 CSVERNRVTSF
TRBJ1-2 TRBV5-1 CASSLFPGANYGYTF
TRBJ2-1 TRBV25-1 CASSVLTGEAYNEQFF
TRBJ2-4 TRBV7-7 CASSSRDRGPPIQYF
TRBJ2-5 TRBV6-2/TRBV6-3 CASSPHIPGETQYF
TRBJ2-2 TRBV7-2 CASTSLTSGNGELFF
TRBJ2-6 TRBV19 CASSIGGGATHTSGANVLTF
TRBJ2-7 TRBV5-1 CASSGGYEQYF
TRBJ1-3 TRBV6-5 CASSYSGGSSGNTIYF
TRBJ2-5 TRBV19 CASSVTAQETQYF
TRBJ2-7 TRBV11-2 CASSPLGSSYEQYF
TRBJ2-1 TRBV4-3 CASSPIAGGLYNEQFF
TRBJ2-7 TRBV4-2 CASSQEDGRGGFEQYF